The 18 T cell receptor beta chains below come from one sample, sequenced in a study of healthy donors' naive CD4 and CD8 T cells. TCR libraries were built from approximately 490 ng of total RNA by linear amplification. TCRdb processed the reads anew with MiXCR; each CDR3 protein has one entry. The sample records 150,000 to 200,000 distinct CDR3 sequences, 74% being singletons. Sequencing was carried out using naive CD4+ and CD8+ T cells sorted from blood, pooled from several donors. Receptors were obtained from a pool of human donors in good health; the sample pools cells from several healthy donors.

V is TRBV7-2 and J is TRBJ2-5; 11 bases align to TRBD2. The V and J ends lost 6 bases and 3 bases, in that order; junction bases with no gene match: 9. CDR1 SGHTA and CDR2 FQGNSA come from the germline V gene. The CDR3 has 16 amino acids. The CDR3 DNA is TGTGCCAGCAGGTCGACCTCGACTAGCGGGAAAGAGACCCAGTACTTC. The encoded protein is CASRSTSTSGKETQYF.

The V and J genes are TRBV29-1 and TRBJ2-5, with 7 bases aligning to TRBD1. The DNA end is more similar to TRBJ2-7, so the J call may be wrong. CDR1 SQVTM and CDR2 ANQGSEA come from the germline V gene. The CDR3 is 14 residues long. The CDR3: CSVVGLGQSYEQYF. The CDR3 coding sequence is TGCAGCGTTGTCGGTTTGGGACAGTCCTACGAGCAGTACTTC.

There are a few counts of this clonotype. The chain has TRBV29-1 and TRBJ2-5, with 10 nucleotides matching TRBD2. The CDR3 loop spans 18 amino acids. With 0 bases clipped from V and 4 bases from J, the junction kept 14 bases outside the gene matches. Germline CDR1 SQVTM, CDR2 ANQGSEA. The DNA of the CDR3 is TGCAGCGTTGAAGATGAGGCTAGCGGGAGTCCCAGTTTAGAGACCCAGTACTTC. Residues: CSVEDEASGSPSLETQYF.

The chain carries TRBV27 and TRBJ1-6; unclear D gene. Germline V gene lookup returns CDR1 MNHEY and CDR2 SMNVEV (reference sequence). V shed 2 bases and J shed 10 bases, with 9 bases lying between them. The CDR3 runs to 13 residues. CDR3 sequence (DNA): TGTGCCAGCAGTTTAGTGGGCTACTCACCCCTCCACTTT. Translating it yields CASSLVGYSPLHF.

The rearrangement joins TRBV29-1 to TRBJ2-4, with 12 bases identical to TRBD2. This CDR3 has 16 residues. Germline loops: CDR1 SQVTM, CDR2 ANQGSEA. Losses at the gene ends were 1 base for V and 8 bases for J; bases not matched to a gene: 9. The CDR3 DNA sequence: TGCAGCGTTGAAGGGGCTAGCGGGAGGGCCTGGTACATTCAGTACTTC. Translated, it gives CSVEGASGRAWYIQYF. Full variable domain (remainder filled in from reference TRBV29-1 and TRBJ2-4): SAVISQKPSRDICQRGTSLTIQCQVDSQVTMMFWYRQQPGQSLTLIATANQGSEATYESGFVIDKFPISRPNLTFSTLTVSNMSPEDSSIYLCSVEGASGRAWYIQYFGAGTRLSVL.

V and J are TRBV11-2 and TRBJ2-5; perhaps D is TRBD1 or TRBD2 (6 bases each). The V end lost 5 bases, the J end lost 5 bases, and 15 bases lay between the germline ends. CDR3 length: 14 amino acids. Germline V gene sequence: CDR1 SGHAT, CDR2 FQNNGV. CDR3 bases: TGTGCCAGCAGCGAGGCTGTCGGGGGCGAGACCCAGTACTTC. Translating it yields CASSEAVGGETQYF.

The rearrangement links TRBV6-1 to TRBJ2-7; D is unclear. Germline values: CDR1 MNHNS, CDR2 SASEGT. The V end was cut by 8 bases, the J end by 3 bases, with 11 bases between. The CDR3 spans 12 residues. The CDR3 sequence is CASGGLFYEQYF. DNA of the CDR3: TGTGCCAGCGGCGGTCTTTTCTACGAGCAGTACTTC.

With regard to this clonotype: The germline gene is not matched at one end of the junction; a read error may be the cause. The chain joins TRBV10-3 to TRBJ2-3, with TRBD2 matching 12 bases. This CDR3 is 16 amino acids long. Looked up from germline, CDR1 is ENHRY and CDR2 is SYGVKD. In DNA form, the CDR3 reads TGCGCCAGCAGTGAGATGACTAGCGGGGGTGGGGATACGCAGTATTTT. It is translated as CASSEMTSGGGDTQYF.

The chain links TRBV29-1 to TRBJ1-2; D may be TRBD1 (5 bases). Germline V gene sequence: CDR1 SQVTM, CDR2 ANQGSEA. Trimming left V 3 bases short and J 8 bases short, with 10 bases between. The CDR3 totals 11 residues. The CDR3 nucleotides read TGCAGCGTTGAGGGACGTCAGGGCTACACCTTC. The encoded protein is CSVEGRQGYTF.

The DNA for the CDR3 is TGTGCCAGCAGCCAGTTAGCAGGGGCTAGCAATCAGCCCCAGCATTTT. Translated: CASSQLAGASNQPQHF. The chain has TRBV12-3 or TRBV12-4 and TRBJ1-5, with D tentatively TRBD1 (6 bases). The V gene lost 6 bases and the J gene lost 0 bases, with 15 bases spanning the gap. The CDR3 is 16 residues long.

This clonotype was seen more than once but under ten times. The chain is built from TRBV6-5 and TRBJ2-7, with unresolved D. CDR3 size: 13 residues. Germline values: CDR1 MNHEY, CDR2 SVGAGI. V was cut by 6 bases and J by 3 bases, with 12 bases left in between. The CDR3 DNA reads as TGTGCCAGCAGACGGGCCACCCACTACGAGCAGTACTTC. It translates to CASRRATHYEQYF.

The genes are TRBV19 and TRBJ2-1; the match to TRBD1 covers 7 bases. The CDR3 extends over 15 amino acids. Losses at the gene ends were 3 bases for V and 5 bases for J; bases not matched to a gene: 7. Germline lookup yields CDR1 LNHDA and CDR2 SQIVND (reference sequence). In nucleotides, the CDR3 is TGTGCCAGTAGTATTTCCCGGACAGGAGACAATGAGCAGTTCTTC. Protein product: CASSISRTGDNEQFF.

In its sample, this clonotype was seen once. The chain recombines TRBV11-2 with TRBJ1-1; a weak D match, TRBD1 (5 bases). Deletions cut 6 bases from V and 1 base from J, with 9 bases between. Germline-derived CDR1 and CDR2 are SGHAT and FQNNGV. The CDR3 is 13 residues long. CDR3 sequence (DNA): TGTGCCAGCAGGACAGTTACGAACACTGAAGCTTTCTTT. Amino acids: CASRTVTNTEAFF.

A few counts support this clonotype. The chain carries TRBV24-1 and TRBJ2-5; D is unresolved. CDR1 is KGHDR, CDR2 SFDVKD, per germline. Trimming pared 10 bases from V and 3 bases from J, leaving 11 bases between. This CDR3 has 12 amino acids. The CDR3 loop is CATEGEKETQYF. CDR3 in DNA: TGTGCCACTGAAGGAGAGAAAGAGACCCAGTACTTC.

This rearrangement joins TRBV6-5 to TRBJ1-3; no reliable D call. Germline V gives CDR1 MNHEY, CDR2 SVGAGI. This CDR3 comprises 14 residues. V shed 2 bases and J shed 2 bases, with 7 bases lying between them. DNA of the CDR3: TGTGCCAGCAGTTACGGTGGAGCTGGAAACACCATATATTTT. Translation gives CASSYGGAGNTIYF.

The chain joins TRBV30 to TRBJ1-1; 10 bases are shared with TRBD1. J gave up 1 base and V 8 bases, and 4 bases lay outside the gene matches. Germline V gene lookup returns CDR1 GTSNPN and CDR2 SVGIG (reference sequence). The CDR3 consists of 13 residues. CDR3 bases: TGTGCCCAAAGGACAGGGGGGAACACTGAAGCTTTCTTT. Translation: CAQRTGGNTEAFF.

This clonotype was detected once. This rearrangement joins TRBV27 to TRBJ2-1, with TRBD2 matching over 8 bases. V shed 3 bases and J 6 bases; nucleotides not matched to a gene: 4. CDR3 length: 14 amino acids. Germline V gene sequence: CDR1 MNHEY, CDR2 SMNVEV (reference sequence). CDR3 region: CASSFAGGGNEQFF. The CDR3 nucleotides read TGTGCCAGCAGTTTTGCGGGAGGCGGCAATGAGCAGTTCTTC.

The V gene is TRBV29-1, the J gene TRBJ2-1; tentatively, D is TRBD1 (6 bases). Germline CDR1 reads SQVTM; CDR2 reads ANQGSEA. This CDR3 region has 14 residues. V was clipped by 2 bases and J by 7 bases, with 15 bases between them. CDR3: CSVEQGFFGNEQFF. The CDR3, as DNA: TGCAGCGTTGAACAGGGGTTCTTCGGGAATGAGCAGTTCTTC.